The 9 T cell receptor beta chains in this list originate from one sample, sequenced in a study of regulatory T cells in long-lasting Graves disease. Regarding time point: newly diagnosed GD, antithyroid drugs for less than 3 months. PBMCs provided the RNA from which the TCR library was made. According to the study, TCR beta libraries were built with iRepertoire HTBI primers and CDR3-region Arm-PCR. TCRdb fed the multiplex PCR reads into MiXCR, producing one record per CDR3 protein. The repertoire holds more than 350,000 distinct CDR3 sequences, with 14% to 15% as singletons. This same sample was also taken into another study, of T cells in Graves' hyperthyroidism and ophthalmopathy.

The specimen was peripheral blood mononuclear cells (PBMCs), collected at new diagnosis, from a patient treated with antithyroid drugs. Every receptor here comes from a woman younger than 45 with Graves disease.

With respect to this clonotype: This sequence is one base from a far larger clone and is likely a read error. V gene TRBV6-1 combines with J gene TRBJ2-7; D is possibly TRBD1 (5 bases). This CDR3 is built from 16 residues. CDR1 is MNHNS and CDR2 is SASEGT in the germline V gene. The CDR3 DNA sequence: TGTGCCAGCAGTGAAGTAAGGGGCTCTGGGGCCAACGTCCCGACTTTC. Its translation is CASSEVRGSGANVPTF.

A few counts support this clonotype. V and J are TRBV18 and TRBJ2-6; a weak D match, TRBD1 (6 bases). This CDR3 is built from 16 residues. Germline values: CDR1 KGHSH, CDR2 LQKENI. The ends were cut back, 3 bases at V and 0 bases at J, with 9 bases in the middle. In DNA, the CDR3 is TGTGCCAGCTCACCTAAACAGGGCTCTGGGGCCAACGTCCTGACTTTC. It yields the protein CASSPKQGSGANVLTF.

This clonotype has a count of ten or more. The gene calls are TRBV3-1 and TRBJ1-4; no firm D call. This CDR3 has 11 residues. The germline CDR1 and CDR2 sequences are LGHDT and YNNKEL (reference sequence). Between the trimmed V and J ends, which lost 1 base and 7 bases, there was a span of 1 base. CDR3: CASSQAEKLFF. For the CDR3, the DNA is TGTGCCAGCAGCCAAGCTGAAAAACTGTTTTTT.

This chain joins TRBV6-1 and TRBJ2-1; 12 bases are shared with TRBD2. V lost 4 bases and J lost 4; bases outside the gene matches: 14. The germline V gene has CDR1 MNHNS and CDR2 SASEGT. The CDR3 extends over 19 amino acids. The CDR3: CASSAMTSGRVWEYNEQFF. DNA for the CDR3: TGTGCCAGCAGTGCAATGACTAGCGGGAGAGTATGGGAGTACAATGAGCAGTTCTTC.

CDR3 residues: CASSPGAQGPYYEQFF. The CDR3 DNA follows: TGTGCCAGCAGCCCCGGAGCACAGGGGCCATATTATGAGCAGTTCTTC. This chain joins TRBV5-5 and TRBJ2-1; 7 bases fit TRBD1. The CDR3 covers 16 residues. Germline V lookup: CDR1 SGHKS, CDR2 YYEKEE (reference sequence). V gave up 4 bases and J gave up 8 bases; unmatched junction bases: 15.

In its sample, this clonotype was seen many times. The chain combines TRBV7-9 with TRBJ1-1, with D perhaps matching TRBD1 (5 bases). Trimming stripped 5 bases from V and 4 bases from J, with 17 bases between. Germline CDR1 and CDR2: SEHNR and FQNEAQ (reference sequence). This CDR3 has 15 residues. CDR3 loop: CASSHLQGTGTEAFF. DNA for the CDR3: TGTGCCAGCAGCCATCTGCAGGGAACTGGCACTGAAGCTTTCTTT.

This clonotype came up a few times. V and J are TRBV19 and TRBJ2-5, with 9 nucleotides matching TRBD2. Trimming cost V 6 bases and J 5 bases; bases outside gene matches: 13. The CDR3 sequence is 16 residues long. Germline lookup yields CDR1 LNHDA and CDR2 SQIVND (reference sequence). CDR3 sequence reads: CASRSNSGSHRETQYF. In DNA, the CDR3 is TGTGCCAGTAGATCCAATAGCGGGAGCCATCGGGAGACCCAGTACTTC.

The genes are TRBV4-1 and TRBJ1-2; tentatively, D is TRBD1 (5 bases). Trimming cost V 0 bases and J 8 bases, with 22 bases left between them. Per the germline V gene, CDR1 is MGHRA and CDR2 is YSYEKL. CDR3 length: 17 amino acids. The CDR3 region has the DNA TGCGCCAGCAGCCAAGAAACTAATTTTGGCGGGGGACGGGGCTACACCTTC. It is translated as CASSQETNFGGGRGYTF.

About this clonotype itself: This likely traces to a read error, being one base from a far larger clone. The gene calls are TRBV5-6 and TRBJ2-7; 9 nucleotides line up with TRBD2. V dropped 3 bases and J dropped 7; count of bases not matched to a gene: 11. The germline V gene encodes CDR1 SGHDT and CDR2 YYEEEE. There are 15 residues in the CDR3. The chain's CDR3 is CASSSTQREADEQYF. The CDR3 nucleotides read TGTGCCAGCAGCTCAACCCAGCGGGAGGCTGATGAGCAGTACTTC.